The rows below give T cell receptor beta chains drawn from one sample of a study of cytomegalovirus exposure and HLA in healthy donors. Clones were sequenced by immunoSEQ multiplex PCR, and TCRdb holds only the in-frame ones, with some missing. Of about 250,000 clones listed, roughly 85% are singletons. Sequencing was done on a sample of PBMCs. The receptors derive from a girl aged 2-10 years in good health and CMV-seronegative. Each CDR3 is given without its conserved first and last residue. A D gene is named only where the DNA matches it firmly.

CDR3aa,j_gene,v_gene,d_gene
ASGSLGQGGYEQY,TRBJ2-7,TRBV4-1,TRBD1
ASLWGLLSSYEQY,TRBJ2-7,TRBV2,-
ASSWTGPYGYT,TRBJ1-2,TRBV19,TRBD1
ASSVDGITEAF,TRBJ1-1,TRBV9,-
ASSPDRINEKLF,TRBJ1-4,TRBV27,TRBD1
ASSLGRNNYGYT,TRBJ1-2,TRBV13,-
ASSPGVLNEQF,TRBJ2-1,TRBV7-2,-
ASRRQGAAF,TRBJ1-1,TRBV27,TRBD1
AISVTQGGNTIY,TRBJ1-3,TRBV10-3,-
ASSLVRGGEAF,TRBJ1-1,TRBV5-1,-
ASTPMPGQGFTSSTDTQY,TRBJ2-3,TRBV7-8,TRBD1
ASSVGSSAGLSTDTQY,TRBJ2-3,TRBV9,-
ASSLGQGLNEQY,TRBJ2-7,TRBV19,TRBD1
ASRLGTLNSPLH,TRBJ1-6,TRBV7-2,-
ATWTSGCHYEQY,TRBJ2-7,TRBV19,TRBD2
ASTIGTAGAYGYT,TRBJ1-2,TRBV6-1,TRBD1
ASRGLSNQPQH,TRBJ1-5,TRBV6-4,-
ASSLAGDRVDNSPLH,TRBJ1-6,TRBV27,TRBD1
ASSAQRNQPQH,TRBJ1-5,TRBV2,-
ASSFGSGGIDEQY,TRBJ2-7,TRBV27,TRBD2
ASSQGPGVGFNEQF,TRBJ2-1,TRBV7-2,-
ASSQVWEQGNSPLH,TRBJ1-6,TRBV4-1,-
ASSDGQLSEKLF,TRBJ1-4,TRBV25-1,-
ASSSDSLFGYT,TRBJ1-2,TRBV5-4,-
SVPPGLSYNEQF,TRBJ2-1,TRBV29-1,TRBD2
ASSQETAATNEKLF,TRBJ1-4,TRBV4-1,-
ASSFGLAGGLFGELF,TRBJ2-2,TRBV7-3,TRBD2
ASSLAGSGEAF,TRBJ1-1,TRBV7-9,-